The T cell receptor (beta chain) described here comes from a study of T cell responses to AZD1222 COVID-19 vaccine (TCRdb year 2021). Describing the broader study: AZD1222 recipients given second doses at about 4 weeks or at about 12 weeks were pooled, since spike-specific TCR depth and breadth were not found to differ between the two schedules. TCR sequencing covered some 240 trial participants: some 210 given two doses of AZD1222 and 26 given two doses of MenACWY control vaccine. Enrollment into the trials was organized by age into subgroups of 18-55, 56-69 and 70-plus years, and those subgroups contained roughly 160, 29 and 62 TCR-sequenced participants, respectively.

What this sample's time point label stands for: baseline before first vaccination. Samples from vaccinated people were obtained from the UK trials COV001 and COV002, which included a single-blind randomized controlled phase 2/3 trial of AZD1222 (ChAdOx1 nCoV-19) in healthy adults. For TCRbeta chain sequencing, PBMC samples were collected from trial participants at day 0 and at day 28 after the second dose. Concerning this clone itself: Its antigen has not been determined. No base quality information exists; no much larger clone differs at one position.

The CDR1 and CDR2 encoded by the germline V gene are SGDLS and YYNGEE. Spanning cysteine to phenylalanine, the CDR3 consists of 11 amino acids. This entry keeps only the CDR3 DNA: 33 bases, framed from base 1. The junction shows trimming of 0 bases on V and 7 bases on J, plus 4 bases between the germline ends. Study-wide conclusions, independent of this receptor: A significant rise in spike-specific TCR breadth and depth was observed after two AZD1222 doses relative to day 0 and relative to MenACWY recipients. Participants were mostly white British, with more females than males. The authors suggested clonal diversity may have been underestimated. The 56-69-year group was small, and its depth increase did not reach significance, likely because of low power. Vaccine-associated CD4 TCRs spanned the whole spike protein, with dominant responses in regions 160-218 and 743-854. Nearly half of unique spike-specific TCRs reportedly recognized epitopes outside regions mutated in the B.1.351 and B.1.1.7 variants. Conclusions about previously exposed vaccinees are limited because only five to seven AZD1222 recipients were SARS-CoV-2 seropositive at baseline. Because no samples from the day 14 peak response were available, repertoires could be characterized only after the peak T cell response.

The CDR3 regions of human TCRbeta chains were analyzed by immunosequencing. On the study's bioinformatics: Repertoire TCRs were checked for matches against a reference library of SARS-CoV-2-specific TCRs that had been generated using the MIRA antigen-specificity platform. Breadth was defined as the fraction of unique TCRs that were SARS-CoV-2-associated. Depth was defined as the fraction of total T cells that were SARS-CoV-2-associated. Each spike-specific TCR was assigned to its reactive spike region and to a CD4 or CD8 class using the MIRA data. Log10-transformed breadth and depth values were compared by one-way ANOVA with Sidak's multiple comparisons tests. The immuneACCESS repertoire file appears here via TCRdb, limited to in-frame rearrangements. These files lack a portion of the clones; in checked studies, under half of the deficit traces to unresolved V genes, and the cause of the others is not known. That table supplies the V and J calls and clone size; D and trimming were determined from the DNA. Across this sample there are 150,000 to 200,000 clones, with around nine tenths seen only once. In total, the top ten clones hold 2.5% to 3% of the sample.

The sample here was peripheral blood, taken on day 0 of AZD1222 vaccination. Rearrangement joined TRBV9 to TRBJ1-1; a confident D gene designation cannot be given. The receptor was derived from an adult in good health. The DNA is as follows: TGTGCCAGCAGCGTAGTCGTTGAAGCTTTCTTT. This encodes CASSVVVEAFF. Extended through the reference TRBV9 and TRBJ1-1 proteins, this CDR3 yields the full variable domain: DSGVTQTPKHLITATGQRVTLRCSPRSGDLSVYWYQQSLDQGLQFLIQYYNGEERAKGNILERFSAQQFPDLHSELNLSSLELGDSALYFCASSVVVEAFFGQGTRLTVV.